The text below deals with one T cell receptor (beta chain). The method was immunoSEQ multiplex PCR; TCRdb's version includes in-frame clones alone and lacks a portion of them. The sample holds over 250,000 clones, roughly 91% seen once. This sample stems from a study of blood T cell repertoires in COVID-19. About the study: Donors in Cohort 3 counted as recovered after two negative PCRs, clearance, or symptom resolution. PBMCs, B-cell-depleted T cells, or T cells provided the cDNA or gDNA that made up the material.

The participants were between about 18 and 100 years old and came from under 25 US areas. Germline V lookup: CDR1 LNHDA, CDR2 SQIVND (reference sequence). This CDR3 comprises 14 residues. Trimming removed 3 bases from V and 4 bases from J; junction bases left unmatched: 1. The genes are TRBV19 and TRBJ1-4, with TRBD1 identical over 8 bases. Sequenced sample: PBMCs or T cells enriched from blood (not recorded which). This TCR came from a woman aged 60 to 75 in a cohort exposed to, infected with or recovered from COVID-19 (not recorded which). The chain's CDR3 is CASSIGQGNEKLFF. The CDR3 DNA reads TGTGCCAGTAGTATTGGACAGGGTAATGAAAAACTGTTTTTT.